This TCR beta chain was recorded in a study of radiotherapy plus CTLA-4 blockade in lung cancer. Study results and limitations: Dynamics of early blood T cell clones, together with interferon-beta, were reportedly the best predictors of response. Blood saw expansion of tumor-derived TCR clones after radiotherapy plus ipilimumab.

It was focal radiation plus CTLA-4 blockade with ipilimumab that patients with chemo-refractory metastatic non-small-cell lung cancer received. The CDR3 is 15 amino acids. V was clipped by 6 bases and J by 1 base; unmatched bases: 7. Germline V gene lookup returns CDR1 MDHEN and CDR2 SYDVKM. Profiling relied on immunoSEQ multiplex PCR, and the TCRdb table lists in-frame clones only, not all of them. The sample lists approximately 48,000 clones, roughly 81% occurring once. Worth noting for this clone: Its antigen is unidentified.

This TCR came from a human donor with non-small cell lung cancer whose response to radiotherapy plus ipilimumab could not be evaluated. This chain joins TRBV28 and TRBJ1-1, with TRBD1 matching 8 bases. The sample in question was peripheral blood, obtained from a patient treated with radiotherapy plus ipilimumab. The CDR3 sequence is CASREGGQANTEAFF. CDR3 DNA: TGTGCCAGCAGGGAGGGGGGACAGGCGAACACTGAAGCTTTCTTT.